This T cell receptor (beta chain) came from a study of neurological immune-mediated disorders. About the study: The multiple sclerosis group of roughly 35 included approximately 30 relapsing-remitting and 3 secondary progressive patients.

The CDR3 is made up of 13 amino acids. Germline V gives CDR1 DFQATT, CDR2 SNEGSKA (reference sequence). V shed 6 bases, J shed 3 bases, and the junction held 5 bases outside the gene matches. This clonotype appeared many times. MiXCR was run by TCRdb on the 5' RACE reads, yielding one entry per CDR3 protein. The table lists about 120,000 distinct CDR3 sequences, more than 2.5% of them singletons. The receptor was derived from a woman between 25 and 40 years old with multiple sclerosis. The sample comprised PBMCs. The V and J genes are TRBV20-1 and TRBJ2-1; 7 bases are a match to TRBD1. CDR3 bases: TGCAGTGCGTCCGACAGGGACTACAATGAGCAGTTCTTC. It is translated as CSASDRDYNEQFF.